The subject of this entry is one T cell receptor beta chain. It lacks a known antigen. Its ends do not fully match the called genes, so a read error is possible. Via the germline V gene, CDR1 is SGHAT and CDR2 FQNNGV. The CDR3 sequence holds 14 residues, the cysteine and phenylalanine included. Of all the DNA, just the CDR3 is kept, 42 bases in frame from base 1. This specimen belongs to a study of tumor and adjacent non-tumor tissue in lung cancer listed by TCRdb under 2018. Regarding the study in general: Of the cohort, around eleven patients had adenocarcinoma, 2 had squamous cell carcinoma and 1 had small cell lung cancer. The approximately 15 patients were aged about 30 to 76 years, included 10 men and 5 women, and had TNM stage I to III disease. Sequencing generated a total of more than 95 million productive TCRbeta reads, averaging around 4 million reads per sample. The study compared bulk TCRbeta repertoires between lung tumor tissue and matched distant non-tumor lung tissue from 15 lung cancer patients. TCRbeta CDR3 sequencing was performed on roughly 32 paired specimens, with one tumor sample and one normal lung sample collected per patient. Study-wide conclusions, independent of this receptor: TCR diversity was significantly higher in younger patients, and higher tumor TCR diversity was associated with shorter overall and disease-free survival. The sequencing platform is not named in the methods, and unique molecular identifiers are not mentioned. Only approximately 16 patients were included in the cohort, and the need for larger samples and more detailed clinical data was noted by the authors. Significantly higher TCR diversity (inverse Simpson) was observed in tumor tissue than in normal lung tissue (approximately 440 vs 150, P = 0.0075, Mann-Whitney U test). Because peripheral blood was not sequenced, blood TCRbeta repertoires in the lung cancer patients of the study were not examined. A significantly larger cumulative share of the repertoire was made up by the top 100 clones in normal lung than in tumor tissue.

The library was generated by multiplex PCR. Sequencing used an Illumina HiSeq 2500. TCRbeta libraries were built by three rounds of nested PCR using primers (Table S4), following protocols modified from ARM-PCR. Before sequencing, PCR products in the 200-500 bp range were cut out of the gel and cleaned up using the QIAquick gel extraction kit. The source study handled its data this way. Trimmomatic was used to clean the reads, FLASH was used to merge the reads into complete CDR3 sequences, and MiTCR was used to assign the reads to V(D)J germline segments. VDJtools was used to compute clonal diversity as the inverse Simpson's index. In-frame sequences without a premature stop codon were defined as productive reads. Through fastp at Q25 and MiXCR, TCRdb rebuilt clones from the public reads, retaining in-frame beta chains. Entries that share a CDR3 protein sequence are merged under the most common genes and DNA. The V and J calls reflect TCRdb's pipeline rather than the authors' work. This sample is represented by 60,000 or so distinct CDR3 sequences; about 55% of them were singletons. The ten largest clonotypes hold about 31% of the sample.

Bulk unsorted tissue served as the source for RNA extraction, and RNA quality was assessed using a NanoDrop ND-1000 and an Agilent 2100. For the normal lung samples, distant non-tumor tissue was collected more than 3 cm away from the tumor edge. Newly diagnosed lung cancer patients without prior chemotherapy who had been admitted for thoracic surgery in China between August and November 2014 were enrolled as donors. Patients with previous radiotherapy or chemotherapy, or with another concurrent cancer, were excluded from the study. Pieces of surgical tissue measuring about 1-2 cm3 were kept in RNAlater solution and stored at -80 degrees C until use.

The chain uses TRBV11-2 and TRBJ2-7, with the D gene possibly TRBD1 or TRBD2, each one fitting 5 bases. Sequences were obtained from distant non-tumor lung tissue. The receptor's source is a man aged 65 to 79 with non-small cell lung cancer. CDR3 protein: CASSEGHRNYKQYF. The DNA is as follows: TGCGCCAGCAGCGAGGGGCACAGAAACTACAAGCAGTACTTC.